These 25 T cell receptor beta chains came from one sample sequenced in a study of blood T cells in healthy people across ages. A second PCR, run for about 7 to 11 cycles, used a sample-barcoded 5' primer plus a J-beta primer mix. A single record per CDR3 protein comes from TCRdb applying MiXCR to the 5' RACE reads. The sample holds 550,000 to 800,000 distinct CDR3 sequences; about 30% are singletons and the top ten take 15% to 19%. Sequencing was performed on blood. The receptors stem from a woman at least 80 years old in good health.

Comment on this clonotype: Possible read error: a much larger clone is one base away. V and J are TRBV2 and TRBJ2-3; 10 positions agree with TRBD2. Germline V lookup: CDR1 SNHLY, CDR2 FYNNEI. The CDR3 has 16 residues. V lost 3 bases, J lost 2 bases, and 5 bases stayed unmatched. In DNA form, the CDR3 reads TGTGCCAGCAGTGAGAGCCTAGCGGGGGTCACAGATACGCAGTATTTT. Its translation: CASSESLAGVTDTQYF. The entire variable domain, with the rest obtained from reference TRBV2 and TRBJ2-3, is as follows: EPEVTQTPSHQVTQMGQEVILRCVPISNHLYFYWYRQILGQKVEFLVSFYNNEISEKSEIFDDQFSVERPDGSNFTLKIRSTKLEDSAMYFCASSESLAGVTDTQYFGPGTRLTVL.

This clonotype turned up a few times. The gene calls are TRBV30 and TRBJ1-1, with TRBD1 identical over 11 bases. The germline V gene encodes CDR1 GTSNPN and CDR2 SVGIG (reference sequence). The CDR3 has 15 residues. With 2 bases clipped from V and 3 bases from J, the junction kept 5 bases outside the gene matches. In DNA, the CDR3 is TGTGCCTGGAGTCGGGACAGGGGGAGGGACACTGAAGCTTTCTTT. Its protein product is CAWSRDRGRDTEAFF.

This clonotype occurred a few times. A much larger clone lies a single base off, so this may be a read error. This chain joins TRBV4-2 and TRBJ2-3; D not certain. The germline CDR1 and CDR2 sequences are LGHNA and YNFKEQ. The CDR3 totals 18 residues. This chain's CDR3 is CACSQDRLNELNTDTQYF. Here the CDR3 DNA reads TGTGCCTGCAGCCAAGATCGGCTCAACGAACTTAACACAGATACGCAGTATTTT.

The chain combines TRBV7-3 with TRBJ2-5; TRBD1 matches 7 bases. The CDR3 extends over 15 amino acids. The germline V gene has CDR1 SGHTA and CDR2 FQGTGA. The V segment lost 4 bases and the J segment 4 bases; nucleotides outside the gene matches: 9. DNA of the CDR3: TGTGCCAGCAGCTCCACCGGGACAGATGGAGAGACCCAGTACTTC. Translated, it gives CASSSTGTDGETQYF.

This clonotype showed up just a few times. Compared with germline, one end of the junction differs, possibly owing to a read error. V is TRBV18 and J is TRBJ2-2; no clear D. Germline V lookup: CDR1 KGHSH, CDR2 LQKENI. The CDR3 spans 16 residues. CDR3 amino acids: CASPPPRVANTGELFF. The CDR3 coding sequence is TGTGCCAGCCCACCACCAAGGGTTGCGAACACCGGGGAGCTGTTTTTT. Full variable domain (remainder filled in from reference TRBV18 and TRBJ2-2): NAGVMQNPRHLVRRRGQEARLRCSPMKGHSHVYWYRQLPEEGLKFMVYLQKENIIDESGMPKERFSAEFPKEGPSILRIQQVVRGDSAAYFCASPPPRVANTGELFFGEGSRLTVL.

This clonotype was observed at least ten times. The CDR3 reads CSAGQGTVGQPQHF. CDR3 DNA sequence: TGCAGTGCCGGACAGGGGACGGTCGGTCAGCCCCAGCATTTT. The chain recombines TRBV20-1 with TRBJ1-5, with TRBD1 identical over 9 bases. CDR3 length equals 14 residues. Germline V gene lookup returns CDR1 DFQATT and CDR2 SNEGSKA (reference sequence). J lost 6 bases, V lost 6 bases, and 9 bases had no gene match.

This clonotype is a singleton in its sample. CDR3 amino acids: CASSFDGQFGYTF. CDR3 nucleotides: TGTGCCAGCAGCTTCGACGGACAGTTCGGCTACACCTTC. The chain employs TRBV7-2 and TRBJ1-2, with a weak D call TRBD1 (6 bases). Trimming shortened V by 3 bases and J by 8 bases, and 13 bases separated the two germline ends. There are 13 residues in the CDR3. Germline lookup yields CDR1 SGHTA and CDR2 FQGNSA.

This clonotype was picked up many times. Just one base apart from a much larger clone, this may be a read error. The rearrangement links TRBV5-6 to TRBJ2-7; D may correspond to TRBD1 or TRBD2 (6 bases each). Trimming shortened V by 3 bases and J by 2 bases, and 12 bases separated the two germline ends. In germline, CDR1 is SGHDT, CDR2 YYEEEE. The length of the CDR3 is 14 residues. The CDR3 sequence is CASSWTGAAYEQYF. The DNA for the CDR3 is TGTGCCAGCAGCTGGACGGGGGCAGCCTACGAGCAGTACTTC.

This chain joins TRBV5-1 and TRBJ2-7; 8 bases align to TRBD2. The junction had 6 bases not matched to a gene; V was cut back by 4 bases and J by 3 bases. The CDR3 totals 14 residues. CDR1 and CDR2 (germline): SGHRS, YFSETQ. Here the CDR3 reads CASSPTGGVYEQYV. For the CDR3, the DNA is TGCGCCAGCAGCCCGACGGGGGGGGTCTACGAGCAGTACGTC.

For the CDR3, the DNA is TGCAGTGCTAGCCCGGGACTAGCGGGGGTTACGAGCTCCTACAATGAGCAGTACTTC. It is translated as CSASPGLAGVTSSYNEQYF. The chain joins TRBV20-1 to TRBJ2-7; 14 positions match TRBD2. Trimming removed 3 bases from V and 7 bases from J; junction bases left unmatched: 20. Germline V gene sequence: CDR1 DFQATT, CDR2 SNEGSKA (reference sequence). The CDR3 loop spans 19 amino acids.

At least ten counts were recorded for this clonotype. This chain links TRBV29-1 with TRBJ1-2, with D unclear. Per germline, CDR1 SQVTM and CDR2 ANQGSEA. There are 15 residues in the CDR3. The ends were cut back, 0 bases at V and 2 bases at J, with 13 bases in the middle. The CDR3 sequence is CSVEEKVQINYGYTF. The CDR3 region has the DNA TGCAGCGTTGAAGAAAAGGTGCAGATAAACTATGGCTACACCTTC.

The CDR3 sequence: CASSQGTSGGSTDTQYF. CDR3 nucleotides: TGTGCCAGCAGTCAAGGGACTAGCGGAGGGAGCACAGATACGCAGTATTTT. V is TRBV12-3 or TRBV12-4 and J is TRBJ2-3; 11 bases are a match to TRBD2. After removal of 5 bases from V and 0 bases from J, the junction contained 7 bases not matched to a gene. The CDR3 has 17 amino acids.

This rearrangement joins TRBV4-2 to TRBJ2-7; D is undetermined. Per germline, CDR1 LGHNA and CDR2 YNFKEQ. CDR3 length equals 16 residues. Trimming stripped 0 bases from V and 2 bases from J, with 14 bases between. The CDR3 here is CASSQDGDPIPYEQYF. CDR3 DNA sequence: TGTGCCAGCAGCCAAGATGGAGACCCTATCCCCTACGAGCAGTACTTC.

This clonotype was recorded a few times. The J gene is TRBJ2-1, the V gene TRBV4-2, with 7 bases matching TRBD2. V lost 1 base to trimming and J lost 7 bases; unmatched junction nucleotides: 1. In germline, CDR1 is LGHNA, CDR2 YNFKEQ. This CDR3 contains 13 residues. This CDR3 reads CASSQVGGNEQFF. CDR3 in DNA: TGTGCCAGCAGCCAAGTGGGGGGGAATGAGCAGTTCTTC.

There are many counts of this clonotype. The V gene is TRBV7-2, the J gene TRBJ2-7; D possibly corresponds to TRBD1 (6 bases). The germline V gene has CDR1 SGHTA and CDR2 FQGNSA. The CDR3 runs 14 residues. Trimming took off 4 bases at V and 6 bases at J, with 16 bases between the two ends. For the CDR3, the DNA is TGTGCCAGCAGCTGGGGGACACGCATCTCCGAGCAGTACTTC. As protein: CASSWGTRISEQYF.

This clonotype came up many times. The J gene is TRBJ2-7, the V gene TRBV12-3 or TRBV12-4, with TRBD1 identical over 10 bases. The V segment lost 8 bases and the J segment 2 bases; nucleotides outside the gene matches: 9. CDR3 length: 15 residues. The CDR3 DNA reads TGTGCCAGCTCACCCCGGGGGACAGGGGCCTACGAGCAGTACTTC. This translates into CASSPRGTGAYEQYF.

In this sample, this clonotype turned up a few times. This may stem from a read error, because a much larger clone lies one nucleotide away. The chain links TRBV20-1 to TRBJ2-1; D is tentatively TRBD1 or TRBD2 (6 bases each). The CDR3 has 15 residues. Germline V gene data show CDR1 as DFQATT and CDR2 as SNEGSKA (reference sequence). Deletions cut 0 bases from V and 4 bases from J, with 13 bases between. CDR3 region: CSAREVGGPYNEQFF. CDR3 nucleotides: TGCAGTGCTAGAGAGGTGGGGGGCCCATACAATGAGCAGTTCTTC.

Turning to this clonotype: A much bigger clone sits one base away, suggesting this may be a read error. The chain couples TRBV7-2 to TRBJ2-3; TRBD2 aligns across 15 bases. The J segment lost 8 bases and the V segment lost 4 bases, leaving 1 base of the junction unmatched. The V gene's germline CDR1 is SGHTA and CDR2 FQGNSA. The CDR3 has 14 amino acids. The CDR3 sequence: CASSWTSGGGTQYF. The CDR3 coding sequence is TGTGCCAGCAGCTGGACTAGCGGGGGGGGTACGCAGTATTTT.

Of note for this clonotype: This may be a read error, as it is one base from a much larger clone. The J gene is TRBJ2-3, the V gene TRBV5-1, with TRBD2 matching 8 bases. The germline CDR1 and CDR2 sequences are SGHRS and YFSETQ. This CDR3 is 15 amino acids long. Trimming removed 4 bases from V and 6 bases from J; junction bases left unmatched: 10. The CDR3 spells CASSRGGYTGDTQYF. The DNA of the CDR3 is TGCGCCAGCAGCCGCGGGGGGTATACGGGGGATACGCAGTATTTT.

With regard to this clonotype: Possible read error: a much larger clone is one base away. This rearrangement joins TRBV6-2 or TRBV6-3 to TRBJ2-4; perhaps TRBD1 as D (6 bases). The tail of the sequence fits TRBJ2-7 better, so the J call may be wrong. CDR1 MNHEY and CDR2 SVGEGT come from the germline V gene. The CDR3 has 14 residues. Written as DNA, the CDR3 is TGTGCCAGCAGTTTCGTGGGACAAAGTAGCGAGCAGTACTTC. It specifies CASSFVGQSSEQYF.

This clonotype was recorded a few times. The chain combines TRBV7-2 with TRBJ2-1; perhaps TRBD2 as D (5 bases). The ends were cut back, 7 bases at V and 6 bases at J, with 10 bases in the middle. The CDR3 is made up of 12 amino acids. Germline V gene lookup returns CDR1 SGHTA and CDR2 FQGNSA. CDR3 DNA: TGTGCCAGCAACGACGGACTCAATGAGCAGTTCTTC. The encoded protein is CASNDGLNEQFF.

This clonotype has ten or more counts. This sequence joins TRBV20-1 and TRBJ2-1, with 10 bases matching TRBD2. V lost 0 bases and J lost 8; bases outside the gene matches: 7. The CDR3 is made up of 15 amino acids. Germline CDR1 reads DFQATT; CDR2 reads SNEGSKA (reference sequence). The CDR3 bases are TGCAGTGCTAGAGATATAGCGGGGGGTATGGATGAGCAGTTCTTC. Its translation is CSARDIAGGMDEQFF.

This clonotype was recorded at least ten times. The V gene is TRBV6-2 or TRBV6-3, the J gene TRBJ2-7, with D hard to call. This CDR3 spans 16 amino acids. Germline V gives CDR1 MNHEY, CDR2 SVGEGT. Trimming took off 0 bases at V and 0 bases at J, with 12 bases between the two ends. In DNA, the CDR3 is TGTGCCAGCAGTTACTCGATGACTCCCAACTCCTACGAGCAGTACTTC. Protein: CASSYSMTPNSYEQYF.

This clonotype appeared many times. In DNA form, the CDR3 reads TGCGCCAGCAGCTCCCGGCCCCCACGGAACCAAGAGACCCAGTACTTC. The encoded protein is CASSSRPPRNQETQYF. The gene calls are TRBV5-1 and TRBJ2-5; D is unresolved. The V end was cut by 3 bases, the J end by 0 bases, with 15 bases between. CDR1 SGHRS and CDR2 YFSETQ come from the germline V gene. This CDR3 has 16 residues.

Ten or more counts support this clonotype. This chain connects TRBV5-1 to TRBJ2-5; TRBD2 aligns across 7 bases. The CDR3 spans 13 residues. The germline V gene encodes CDR1 SGHRS and CDR2 YFSETQ. With 1 base clipped from V and 5 bases from J, the junction kept 2 bases outside the gene matches. The CDR3 sequence is CASSLPRGETQYF. As DNA, the CDR3 is TGCGCCAGCAGCTTGCCGCGGGGGGAGACCCAGTACTTC.